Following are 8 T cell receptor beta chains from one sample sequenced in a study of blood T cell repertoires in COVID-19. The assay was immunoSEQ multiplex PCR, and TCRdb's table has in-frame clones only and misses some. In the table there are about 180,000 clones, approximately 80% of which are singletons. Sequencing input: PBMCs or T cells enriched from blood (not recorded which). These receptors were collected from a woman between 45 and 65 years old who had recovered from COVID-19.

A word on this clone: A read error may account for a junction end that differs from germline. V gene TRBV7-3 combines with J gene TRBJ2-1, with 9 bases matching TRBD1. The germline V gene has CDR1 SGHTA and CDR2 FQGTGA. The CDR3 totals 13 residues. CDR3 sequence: CASSFVNRDRVIF. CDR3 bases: TGTGCCAGCAGCTTTGTCAACCGGGACAGGGTCATCTTC.

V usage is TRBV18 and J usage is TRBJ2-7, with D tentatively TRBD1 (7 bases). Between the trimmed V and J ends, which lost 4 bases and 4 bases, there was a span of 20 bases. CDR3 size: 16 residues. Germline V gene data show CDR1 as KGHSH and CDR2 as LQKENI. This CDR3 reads CASSLLGGGALYEQYF. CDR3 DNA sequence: TGTGCCAGCTCACTCCTTGGAGGGGGCGCCTTGTACGAGCAGTACTTC. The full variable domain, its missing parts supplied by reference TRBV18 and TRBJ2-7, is NAGVMQNPRHLVRRRGQEARLRCSPMKGHSHVYWYRQLPEEGLKFMVYLQKENIIDESGMPKERFSAEFPKEGPSILRIQQVVRGDSAAYFCASSLLGGGALYEQYFGPGTRLTVT.

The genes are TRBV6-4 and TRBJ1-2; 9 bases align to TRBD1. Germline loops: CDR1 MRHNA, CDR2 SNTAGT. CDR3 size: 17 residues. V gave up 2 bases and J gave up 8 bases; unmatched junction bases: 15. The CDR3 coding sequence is TGTGCCAGCAGTGACACGGGAAACCCCCGGGACAGGGACGGCTACACCTTC. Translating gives CASSDTGNPRDRDGYTF.

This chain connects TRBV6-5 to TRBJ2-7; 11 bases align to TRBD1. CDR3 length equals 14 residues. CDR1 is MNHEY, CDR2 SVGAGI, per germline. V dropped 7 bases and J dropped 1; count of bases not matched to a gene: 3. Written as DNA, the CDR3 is TGTGCCAGCATTGGGACAGGGGGGTCCTACGAGCAGTACTTC. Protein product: CASIGTGGSYEQYF.

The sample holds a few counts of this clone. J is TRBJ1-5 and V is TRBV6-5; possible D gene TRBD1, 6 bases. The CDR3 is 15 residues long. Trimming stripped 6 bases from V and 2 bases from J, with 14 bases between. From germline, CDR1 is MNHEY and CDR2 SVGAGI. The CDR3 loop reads CASRSGESGNQPQHF. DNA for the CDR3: TGTGCCAGCAGGTCAGGGGAATCGGGCAATCAGCCCCAGCATTTT.

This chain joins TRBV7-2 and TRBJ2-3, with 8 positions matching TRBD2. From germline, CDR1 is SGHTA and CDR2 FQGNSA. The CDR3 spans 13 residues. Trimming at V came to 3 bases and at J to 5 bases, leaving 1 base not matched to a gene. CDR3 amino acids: CASSFAGGDTQYF. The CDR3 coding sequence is TGTGCCAGCAGCTTCGCGGGAGGAGATACGCAGTATTTT.

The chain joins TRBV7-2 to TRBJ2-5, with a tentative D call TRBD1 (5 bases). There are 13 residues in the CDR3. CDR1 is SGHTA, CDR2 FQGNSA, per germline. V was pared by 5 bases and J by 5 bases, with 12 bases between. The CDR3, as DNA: TGTGCCAGCAGCCCCACTCCAGGGGAGACCCAGTACTTC. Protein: CASSPTPGETQYF.

The CDR3 reads CASSFGGGSTDTQYF. Written as DNA, the CDR3 is TGCGCCAGCAGCTTCGGCGGAGGTAGCACAGATACGCAGTATTTT. The chain has TRBV5-1 and TRBJ2-3; TRBD2 is a possible D gene (5 bases). The CDR3 is 15 residues long. V shed 2 bases and J shed 0 bases, with 10 bases lying between them. From germline, CDR1 is SGHRS and CDR2 YFSETQ. Complete variable domain (other parts from reference TRBV5-1 and TRBJ2-3): KAGVTQTPRYLIKTRGQQVTLSCSPISGHRSVSWYQQTPGQGLQFLFEYFSETQRNKGNFPGRFSGRQFSNSRSEMNVSTLELGDSALYLCASSFGGGSTDTQYFGPGTRLTVL.